Each of the 25 T cell receptor beta chains below was sequenced from the same sample in a study of T cell changes during pregnancy in multiple sclerosis. Clones were sequenced by immunoSEQ multiplex PCR, and TCRdb holds only the in-frame ones, with some missing. The repertoire holds roughly 38,000 clones, with around 93% as singletons. Material: CD8+ T cells from peripheral blood mononuclear cells, obtained in the third trimester of pregnancy. The receptors stem from a female donor with multiple sclerosis, enrolled in a pregnancy study.

The chain uses TRBV28 and TRBJ2-7; D is possibly TRBD1 (5 bases). Germline CDR1 is MDHEN and CDR2 is SYDVKM. The CDR3 has 14 amino acids. V shed 2 bases and J shed 5 bases, with 13 bases lying between them. CDR3 sequence: CASSLDQGWNEQYF. DNA of the CDR3: TGTGCCAGCAGTTTAGATCAGGGTTGGAACGAGCAGTACTTC.

V gene TRBV9 combines with J gene TRBJ2-3; 10 bases agree with TRBD1. This CDR3 contains 16 residues. Germline V gene lookup returns CDR1 SGDLS and CDR2 YYNGEE. After removal of 3 bases from V and 2 bases from J, the junction contained 6 bases not matched to a gene. The CDR3 reads CASSGTGTGVTDTQYF. The CDR3 bases are TGTGCCAGCAGCGGAACCGGGACAGGGGTCACAGATACGCAGTATTTT.

The J gene is TRBJ1-5, the V gene TRBV4-2; TRBD1 aligns across 7 bases. Germline V gene data show CDR1 as LGHNA and CDR2 as YNFKEQ. CDR3 length: 14 residues. Trimming cost V 0 bases and J 7 bases; bases outside gene matches: 3. The CDR3 loop is CASSQDQGEQPQHF. Written as DNA, the CDR3 is TGTGCCAGCAGCCAAGACCAGGGGGAACAGCCCCAGCATTTT.

The chain has TRBV7-2 and TRBJ2-7; tentatively, D is TRBD2 (6 bases). V was pared by 1 base and J by 13 bases, with 17 bases between. CDR1 SGHTA and CDR2 FQGNSA come from the germline V gene. This CDR3 is 13 amino acids long. The CDR3 spells CASSLVGTRLKYF. CDR3 nucleotide sequence: TGTGCCAGCAGCTTAGTTGGGACTCGCCTGAAATACTTC. The full variable domain, its missing parts supplied by reference TRBV7-2 and TRBJ2-7, is GAGVSQSPSNKVTEKGKDVELRCDPISGHTALYWYRQSLGQGLEFLIYFQGNSAPDKSGLPSDRFSAERTGGSVSTLTIQRTQQEDSAVYLCASSLVGTRLKYFGPGTRLTVT.

This sequence joins TRBV9 and TRBJ2-2; unclear D gene. The germline V gene encodes CDR1 SGDLS and CDR2 YYNGEE. The CDR3 loop spans 13 amino acids. V lost 4 bases to trimming and J lost 3 bases, with 7 bases between them. CDR3 residues: CASSPQYTGELFF. The CDR3 region has the DNA TGTGCCAGCAGCCCTCAGTACACCGGGGAGCTGTTTTTT.

The J gene is TRBJ1-5, the V gene TRBV21-1; the D call of TRBD1 is as the table states it, not checked on the DNA. TRBV21-1 is marked as a pseudogene. CDR3 length: 19 residues. The CDR3 sequence is CASTYSRGQGCYSNQPQHF. CDR3 DNA sequence: TGTGCCAGCACTTACAGTCGGGGACAGGGCTGCTATAGCAATCAGCCCCAGCATTTT.

The chain uses TRBV9 and TRBJ2-4; perhaps TRBD1 as D (6 bases). V shed 3 bases and J shed 1 base, with 8 bases lying between them. There are 14 residues in the CDR3. The germline V gene has CDR1 SGDLS and CDR2 YYNGEE. The CDR3 loop is CASSGGQAKNIQYF. For the CDR3, the DNA is TGTGCCAGCAGCGGCGGACAGGCCAAAAACATTCAGTACTTC. Complete variable domain (other parts from reference TRBV9 and TRBJ2-4): DSGVTQTPKHLITATGQRVTLRCSPRSGDLSVYWYQQSLDQGLQFLIQYYNGEERAKGNILERFSAQQFPDLHSELNLSSLELGDSALYFCASSGGQAKNIQYFGAGTRLSVL.

V gene TRBV10-3 combines with J gene TRBJ1-5, with D uncertain. The CDR3 contains 13 residues. V gave up 6 bases and J gave up 3 bases, with 9 bases separating them. Germline V gives CDR1 ENHRY, CDR2 SYGVKD. The CDR3 is CAIRRDINQPQHF. In DNA, the CDR3 is TGTGCCATCAGGAGAGACATCAATCAGCCCCAGCATTTT.

V and J are TRBV15 and TRBJ1-1; D is undetermined. The CDR3 length is 14 residues. With 6 bases removed from V and 0 bases from J, the gap between germline ends came to 11 bases. Germline CDR1 LNHNV, CDR2 YYDKDF (reference sequence). The CDR3 DNA reads as TGTGCCACCAGTGGGCAGCCCGTGAACACTGAAGCTTTCTTT. Translated: CATSGQPVNTEAFF.

The chain recombines TRBV19 with TRBJ1-2; TRBD1 is a possible D gene (6 bases). Germline assignment: CDR1 LNHDA and CDR2 SQIVND (reference sequence). Between the trimmed V and J ends, which lost 0 bases and 3 bases, there was a span of 14 bases. There are 16 residues in the CDR3. CDR3 sequence reads: CASSIDQYRDHYGYTF. CDR3 sequence (DNA): TGTGCCAGTAGTATAGATCAATACAGGGATCACTATGGCTACACCTTC.

This clone was counted between two and nine times. The V and J genes are TRBV28 and TRBJ2-2; 14 bases align to TRBD2. The CDR3 runs 18 residues. The germline CDR1 and CDR2 sequences are MDHEN and SYDVKM. Losses at the gene ends were 3 bases for V and 6 bases for J; bases not matched to a gene: 9. CDR3 protein: CASSLVGTSGSRSGELFF. In DNA form, the CDR3 reads TGTGCCAGCAGTTTGGTTGGGACTAGCGGGAGTCGGTCCGGGGAGCTGTTTTTT.

The genes are TRBV5-1 and TRBJ2-5; 8 nucleotides agree with TRBD1. J gave up 3 bases and V 4 bases, and 5 bases lay outside the gene matches. The CDR3 totals 14 residues. CDR1 and CDR2 from the germline V gene are SGHRS and YFSETQ. CDR3 sequence reads: CASSETTGEETQYF. CDR3 nucleotides: TGCGCCAGCAGCGAAACGACAGGGGAAGAGACCCAGTACTTC.

The DNA for the CDR3 is TGTGCCAGCAGCCAGCTATTGGGCGGGAGCACAGATACGCAGTATTTT. Translated: CASSQLLGGSTDTQYF. The rearrangement links TRBV4-2 to TRBJ2-3; D might be TRBD2 (5 bases). V was clipped by 3 bases and J by 0 bases, with 13 bases between them. Germline V gene data show CDR1 as LGHNA and CDR2 as YNFKEQ. This CDR3 contains 16 residues.

The CDR3 nucleotides read TGCGCCAGCAGCCCTGATATCTACCTTTCCAATGAGCAGTTCTTC. As protein: CASSPDIYLSNEQFF. This chain joins TRBV5-1 and TRBJ2-1, with no clear D. V lost 4 bases and J 6 bases, leaving 17 bases between the germline ends. The CDR3 extends over 15 amino acids. CDR1 SGHRS and CDR2 YFSETQ come from the germline V gene.

This clone appeared a single time. This rearrangement joins TRBV6-5 to TRBJ1-4; tentatively, D is TRBD1 (6 bases). Germline CDR1 is MNHEY and CDR2 is SVGAGI. The V gene lost 0 bases and the J gene lost 5 bases, with 10 bases spanning the gap. The CDR3 loop spans 15 amino acids. DNA for the CDR3: TGTGCCAGCAGTTACTCGAGCGGACAGAATGAAAAACTGTTTTTT. Translating it yields CASSYSSGQNEKLFF.

The chain recombines TRBV15 with TRBJ2-7; no definite D call. V was clipped by 6 bases and J by 11 bases, with 17 bases between them. Germline values: CDR1 LNHNV, CDR2 YYDKDF (reference sequence). The CDR3 length is 12 residues. In nucleotides, the CDR3 is TGTGCCACCAGTCAGCCGCTCGGGTTTAAGTACTTC. This gives the protein CATSQPLGFKYF.

This chain links TRBV9 with TRBJ2-7; D might be TRBD1 (6 bases). Trimming pared 0 bases from V and 2 bases from J, leaving 12 bases between. The V gene's germline CDR1 is SGDLS and CDR2 YYNGEE. The CDR3 spans 15 residues. As DNA, the CDR3 is TGTGCCAGCAGCGTAGAGGACAGTGGGGCCTACGAGCAGTACTTC. This encodes CASSVEDSGAYEQYF.

This chain joins TRBV19 and TRBJ2-2; possibly TRBD2 for D (7 bases). Germline CDR1 is LNHDA and CDR2 is SQIVND (reference sequence). V lost 8 bases and J 4 bases, leaving 23 bases between the germline ends. The CDR3 is 17 amino acids. In DNA form, the CDR3 reads TGTGCCAGTCAAAGGGGGAGGGTTGAGTTGGGCACCGGGGAGCTGTTTTTT. Its translation: CASQRGRVELGTGELFF.

The genes are TRBV25-1 and TRBJ2-5; 10 bases match TRBD1. Germline V gene sequence: CDR1 MGHDK, CDR2 SYGVNS. V gave up 5 bases and J gave up 9 bases; unmatched junction bases: 9. This CDR3 is built from 14 residues. The DNA of the CDR3 is TGTGCCAGCAGTTGGACAGGGGGGTTTAAGTCCCAGTACTTC. It codes for CASSWTGGFKSQYF.

The chain employs TRBV2 and TRBJ2-7, with D possibly matching TRBD1 (6 bases). Deletions cut 6 bases from V and 2 bases from J, with 14 bases between. This CDR3 has 14 amino acids. Germline CDR1 reads SNHLY; CDR2 reads FYNNEI. This CDR3 reads CASSGWGQTYEQYF. The CDR3 DNA is TGTGCCAGCAGCGGGTGGGGGCAAACCTACGAGCAGTACTTC.

The chain couples TRBV2 to TRBJ2-7, with TRBD2 as a possible D gene (5 bases). Trimming took off 7 bases at V and 3 bases at J, with 13 bases between the two ends. Germline V gives CDR1 SNHLY, CDR2 FYNNEI. The CDR3 contains 13 residues. CDR3 nucleotides: TGTGCCAGCACGGGGTTCTCGAACTACGAGCAGTACTTC. Residues: CASTGFSNYEQYF.

V and J are TRBV7-9 and TRBJ2-3; 7 positions agree with TRBD2. The CDR3 consists of 16 residues. Germline assignment: CDR1 SEHNR and CDR2 FQNEAQ (reference sequence). V trimming: 5 bases; J trimming: 4 bases; junction bases outside the gene matches: 12. DNA for the CDR3: TGTGCCAGCAGCACCCTGGCGGGAGATGTAGCAGATACGCAGTATTTT. It encodes CASSTLAGDVADTQYF.

V and J are TRBV28 and TRBJ2-3; 7 nucleotides line up with TRBD2. Germline-derived CDR1 and CDR2 are MDHEN and SYDVKM. The CDR3 covers 14 residues. The junction had 5 bases not matched to a gene; V was cut back by 8 bases and J by 0 bases. The CDR3, as DNA: TGTGCCAGCGGCTTAGCGGGTAGCACAGATACGCAGTATTTT. Its translation is CASGLAGSTDTQYF.

The genes are TRBV7-3 and TRBJ2-1; 9 nucleotides align to TRBD2. The CDR3 sequence is 15 residues long. Losses at the gene ends were 2 bases for V and 8 bases for J; bases not matched to a gene: 7. CDR1 SGHTA and CDR2 FQGTGA come from the germline V gene. CDR3 amino acids: CASSLGTSSIDEQFF. In nucleotides, the CDR3 is TGTGCCAGCAGCTTAGGGACTAGCTCGATCGATGAGCAGTTCTTC.

DNA of the CDR3: TGTGCCAGCAGCTCCCAGGGGGAGACCCAGTACTTC. As protein: CASSSQGETQYF. The chain uses TRBV11-1 and TRBJ2-5, with D perhaps matching TRBD1 (6 bases). CDR1 and CDR2 (germline): SGHAT, FQDESV (reference sequence). This CDR3 has 12 residues. With 4 bases removed from V and 5 bases from J, the gap between germline ends came to 8 bases.